These 23 T cell receptor beta chains share one sample of origin, sequenced in a study of control samples from healthy donors and cancer patients (dated by TCRdb to the early 2020s). Library generation was performed with the immunoSEQ multiplex PCR assay. In its TCRdb copy, this immuneACCESS table keeps in-frame sequences only and misses some clones. Where compared with another copy, unresolved V genes explain less than half of these, and the others have no known cause. The table for this sample shows roughly 190,000 clones. The ten largest clonotypes hold around 2% of the sample. The sequenced material came from blood. The receptors shown here come from a woman younger than 45 in good health.

CDR3 region: CAISESSATQETQYF. CDR3 in DNA: TGTGCCATCAGTGAGTCATCGGCCACCCAAGAGACCCAGTACTTC. This chain connects TRBV10-3 to TRBJ2-5; D is unresolved. The CDR3 has 15 amino acids. Germline loops: CDR1 ENHRY, CDR2 SYGVKD. V was clipped by 0 bases and J by 1 base, with 9 bases between them.

The chain combines TRBV14 with TRBJ2-3; a weak D match, TRBD2 (7 bases). The CDR3 sequence is 18 residues long. The V end was cut by 4 bases, the J end by 2 bases, with 22 bases between. CDR1 is SGHDN, CDR2 FVKESK, per germline. CDR3 sequence (DNA): TGTGCCAGCAGCCGAGTGGGAGGGGGGGCCCCTCTCACAGATACGCAGTATTTT. Its protein is CASSRVGGGAPLTDTQYF.

V and J are TRBV19 and TRBJ2-5; D unclear. The CDR3 totals 14 residues. Looked up from germline, CDR1 is LNHDA and CDR2 is SQIVND (reference sequence). With 7 bases removed from V and 0 bases from J, the gap between germline ends came to 12 bases. CDR3 DNA: TGTGCCAGTACCACGCATCTCAACCAAGAGACCCAGTACTTC. Its translation is CASTTHLNQETQYF.

The V gene is TRBV10-3, the J gene TRBJ2-2; 16 positions agree with TRBD2. The ends lost 6 bases at V and 3 bases at J; junction bases unmatched: 4. This CDR3 region has 17 residues. Germline V CDR1 and CDR2: ENHRY, SYGVKD. The CDR3 reads CAIRDGTSGGDTGELFF. In DNA, the CDR3 is TGTGCCATCAGGGATGGGACTAGCGGGGGGGACACCGGGGAGCTGTTTTTT.

The chain has TRBV19 and TRBJ1-3; 8 bases match TRBD1. Per germline, CDR1 LNHDA and CDR2 SQIVND (reference sequence). V trimming: 7 bases; J trimming: 7 bases; junction bases outside the gene matches: 9. The CDR3 covers 14 residues. The CDR3 sequence: CASIPPDRANTIYF. Written as DNA, the CDR3 is TGTGCCAGTATCCCTCCGGACAGGGCCAACACCATATATTTT.

The chain uses TRBV19 and TRBJ1-5, with 8 bases aligning to TRBD1. Losses at the gene ends were 1 base for V and 5 bases for J; bases not matched to a gene: 4. The CDR3 length is 15 residues. Germline CDR1 and CDR2: LNHDA and SQIVND (reference sequence). Written as DNA, the CDR3 is TGTGCCAGTAGTATAGCACCAGGGGGCTATCAGCCCCAGCATTTT. It codes for CASSIAPGGYQPQHF.

V usage is TRBV6-2 or TRBV6-3 and J usage is TRBJ2-7; D not certain. The germline V gene encodes CDR1 MNHEY and CDR2 SVGEGT. The CDR3 is 11 amino acids. Trimming pared 5 bases from V and 3 bases from J, leaving 5 bases between. In DNA, the CDR3 is TGTGCCAGCAGTAATCTCTACGAGCAGTACTTC. This gives the protein CASSNLYEQYF.

The chain couples TRBV28 to TRBJ1-1; possible D gene TRBD1, 5 bases. The CDR3 sequence is 15 residues long. Trimming left V 3 bases short and J 4 bases short, with 15 bases between. CDR1 MDHEN and CDR2 SYDVKM come from the germline V gene. CDR3 residues: CASSFGIGGGTEAFF. DNA for the CDR3: TGTGCCAGCAGTTTTGGTATTGGGGGGGGCACTGAAGCTTTCTTT.

The chain links TRBV28 to TRBJ1-3, with D hard to call. Looked up from germline, CDR1 is MDHEN and CDR2 is SYDVKM. This CDR3 is built from 14 residues. Trimming pared 6 bases from V and 0 bases from J, leaving 9 bases between. CDR3 region: CASRQWASGNTIYF. In DNA, the CDR3 is TGTGCCAGCAGACAGTGGGCCTCTGGAAACACCATATATTTT. Variable domain in full (rest from reference TRBV28 and TRBJ1-3): DVKVTQSSRYLVKRTGEKVFLECVQDMDHENMFWYRQDPGLGLRLIYFSYDVKMKEKGDIPEGYSVSREKKERFSLILESASTNQTSMYLCASRQWASGNTIYFGEGSWLTVV.

As DNA, the CDR3 is TGTGCCAGCAGCAAAGCCCCGACTAGCGGGGGGGCGATGTTCGGCACAGATACGCAGTATTTT. Protein product: CASSKAPTSGGAMFGTDTQYF. The J gene is TRBJ2-3, the V gene TRBV21-1; TRBD2 was called by the table and not checked on the DNA. TRBV21-1 is designated a pseudogene. The CDR3 has 21 residues.

The chain combines TRBV24-1 with TRBJ1-5; TRBD1 agrees at 7 bases. Germline assignment: CDR1 KGHDR and CDR2 SFDVKD. V was pared by 10 bases and J by 1 base, with 3 bases of the junction left unmatched. The CDR3 spans 13 residues. The CDR3 loop reads CATDRASNQPQHF. CDR3 DNA sequence: TGTGCCACAGACAGGGCCAGCAATCAGCCCCAGCATTTT.

The chain carries TRBV7-9 and TRBJ1-6, with D maybe TRBD1 (5 bases). Germline V gene data show CDR1 as SEHNR and CDR2 as FQNEAQ (reference sequence). This CDR3 has 15 amino acids. Trimming left V 1 base short and J 8 bases short, with 12 bases between. CDR3 bases: TGTGCCAGCAGCTTAGTTTGGGGCTCGGATTCACCCCTCCACTTT. It encodes CASSLVWGSDSPLHF.

The chain links TRBV4-3 to TRBJ1-5, with TRBD1 matching 7 bases. Germline V lookup: CDR1 LGHNA, CDR2 YSLEER. V was pared by 1 base and J by 7 bases, with 7 bases of the junction left unmatched. This CDR3 spans 15 amino acids. CDR3 in DNA: TGCGCCAGCAGCCAAGGGAACCACAGGGGCCAGCCCCAGCATTTT. Translation gives CASSQGNHRGQPQHF.

This chain joins TRBV11-2 and TRBJ1-1; D perhaps matches TRBD1 (6 bases). Trimming stripped 3 bases from V and 7 bases from J, with 15 bases between. The germline V gene has CDR1 SGHAT and CDR2 FQNNGV. The CDR3 totals 14 residues. The CDR3 DNA reads TGTGCCAGCAGCTTCCAGGGGTTCGGGGGTGAAGCTTTCTTT. This translates into CASSFQGFGGEAFF.

The chain employs TRBV18 and TRBJ1-2, with 10 bases fitting TRBD1. The junction had 3 bases not matched to a gene; V was cut back by 6 bases and J by 2 bases. Germline CDR1 KGHSH, CDR2 LQKENI. This CDR3 contains 14 residues. The CDR3 is CASSRDRGNYGYTF. The CDR3 coding sequence is TGTGCCAGCTCGCGGGACAGGGGAAACTATGGCTACACCTTC.

The chain links TRBV7-2 to TRBJ1-2; D remains unclear. This CDR3 has 14 amino acids. V lost 1 base and J 0 bases, leaving 6 bases between the germline ends. Germline V gene data show CDR1 as SGHTA and CDR2 as FQGNSA. In DNA form, the CDR3 reads TGTGCCAGCAGCTTAGAGGCAGCTAACTATGGCTACACCTTC. Amino acid sequence: CASSLEAANYGYTF.

This sequence joins TRBV28 and TRBJ2-7; 10 bases fit TRBD1. The CDR3 covers 17 residues. The germline CDR1 and CDR2 sequences are MDHEN and SYDVKM. J was trimmed by 3 bases and V by 6 bases; bases with no gene match: 14. In DNA form, the CDR3 reads TGTGCCAGCAGCCTAACCCTGAGGACAGGGGGGAGCTACGAGCAGTACTTC. It codes for CASSLTLRTGGSYEQYF.

This rearrangement joins TRBV29-1 to TRBJ2-6; perhaps TRBD1 as D (6 bases). Deletions cut 4 bases from V and 4 bases from J, with 8 bases between. CDR1 and CDR2 (germline): SQVTM, ANQGSEA. The CDR3 runs 13 residues. DNA of the CDR3: TGCAGCGTTGGTACAGGGGGGGCCAACGTCCTGACTTTC. Translated, it gives CSVGTGGANVLTF.

The chain couples TRBV19 to TRBJ1-4, with a weak D call TRBD1 (6 bases). The CDR3 consists of 15 residues. Per the germline V gene, CDR1 is LNHDA and CDR2 is SQIVND (reference sequence). V was shortened by 1 base and J by 7 bases, with 13 bases between the two germline ends. In DNA, the CDR3 is TGTGCCAGTAGTATAGGGGAACAGGGAACTGAAAAACTGTTTTTT. Translating gives CASSIGEQGTEKLFF.

This sequence joins TRBV6-5 and TRBJ2-2, with D unclear. CDR3 length: 13 amino acids. V dropped 2 bases and J dropped 2 bases, with 3 bases sitting between them. CDR1 MNHEY and CDR2 SVGAGI come from the germline V gene. The CDR3 DNA reads as TGTGCCAGCAGTTACCTAAACACCGGGGAGCTGTTTTTT. Amino acids: CASSYLNTGELFF.

The chain joins TRBV28 to TRBJ1-5; TRBD1 aligns across 8 bases. This CDR3 is built from 14 residues. V lost 7 bases to trimming and J lost 6 bases; unmatched junction nucleotides: 8. The V gene's germline CDR1 is MDHEN and CDR2 SYDVKM. CDR3: CASTAGGAGQPQHF. DNA of the CDR3: TGTGCCAGCACTGCAGGGGGCGCCGGTCAGCCCCAGCATTTT.

The chain couples TRBV28 to TRBJ2-7; D possibly corresponds to TRBD1 (6 bases). V was pared by 8 bases and J by 3 bases, with 11 bases between. This CDR3 contains 12 residues. Germline CDR1 is MDHEN and CDR2 is SYDVKM. The CDR3 protein is CASDRKGYEQYF. CDR3 coding DNA: TGTGCCAGCGACAGGAAGGGCTACGAGCAGTACTTC. Using reference TRBV28 and TRBJ2-7 for the parts outside the CDR3, the full variable domain is DVKVTQSSRYLVKRTGEKVFLECVQDMDHENMFWYRQDPGLGLRLIYFSYDVKMKEKGDIPEGYSVSREKKERFSLILESASTNQTSMYLCASDRKGYEQYFGPGTRLTVT.

The chain is built from TRBV6-6 and TRBJ2-5; 9 bases align to TRBD1. Trimming cost V 7 bases and J 5 bases; bases outside gene matches: 8. Germline loops: CDR1 MNHNY, CDR2 SVGAGI (reference sequence). CDR3 length: 14 residues. Written as DNA, the CDR3 is TGTGCCAGCAAGCTAGGGACAGGGAGTGAGACCCAGTACTTC. It specifies CASKLGTGSETQYF.